This TCR beta chain came from a study of blood T cell repertoires in COVID-19. Germline V CDR1 and CDR2: SGHTA, FQGNSA. The J segment lost 7 bases and the V segment lost 4 bases, leaving 13 bases of the junction unmatched. The CDR3 is made up of 16 amino acids. The repertoire was sequenced with immunoSEQ multiplex PCR; TCRdb's copy has only in-frame clones and lacks some. The data show roughly 150,000 clones, approximately 79% seen once. This chain links TRBV7-2 with TRBJ2-7, with TRBD1 matching 10 bases. The sequence came from a man between 50 and 59 years old with active or convalescent COVID-19. The source material was peripheral blood. The DNA for the CDR3 is TGTGCCAGCAGCTCATCAACCGGGACAGGGGTAGAGGAGCAGTACTTC. Encoded protein: CASSSSTGTGVEEQYF.